Listed here is a single T cell receptor beta chain. The target of this receptor is not known. Per-base quality was not reported, and no clone a single base away is much larger than it. The immunoSEQ hsTCRB v3.0 assay was used at survey level resolution to sequence the TRB variable region. TRB sequencing targeted a depth of roughly 35,000-55,000 T-cell genomes per sample. Pooled TRB libraries were sequenced on an Illumina MiSeq with a v3 150-cycle kit. Regarding the original processing steps: Repertoire analysis ran in R within a reproducible Nextflow workflow covering QC, data transformation and analysis. Custom analyses were implemented in LymphoSeq2, an R package for AIRR-Seq data exploration. A handful of samples that produced fewer than 5000 total TRB sequences were removed, so some 190 HIV repertoires were analyzed. Of the approximately 190 retained HIV repertoires, under 65 were collected before and approximately 130 after ART initiation. Repertoires were downsampled to 5000 TRB nucleotide sequences, and summary statistics were averaged over 100 downsampling iterations. The analysis kept only TRB sequences whose CDR3 regions were at least seven amino acids long. Two measures captured diversity: a Shannon entropy-derived clonality score and the Gini coefficient. In the repertoire networks, any two of the top 5000 CDR3 amino acid sequences were linked whenever the two sequences differed by an edit distance of one. GLIPH2 predicted antigen specificity groups and MHC restriction for TRB CDR3 amino acid sequences. CDR3 amino acid sequences were matched against VDJdb and McPAS-TCR to flag known CMV, EBV, HIV or tissue antigen associations. Pre-ART, post-ART and control groups were compared with Wilcoxon signed-rank tests and Holm-Bonferroni correction. The table was pulled from immuneACCESS by TCRdb, which kept in-frame rearrangements only. Such tables lose some clones; where checked, under half of the loss comes from unresolved V genes, and the rest has no known cause. V, J and clone size are taken as reported in that table, and D and trimming were inferred from the DNA itself. The sample has under 40,000 clones on record, about four fifths of them singletons. The ten top clones hold less than 15% of the sample.

V is shortened by 0 bases, J by 3 bases, and the region joining them spans 11 bases. Including the terminal cysteine and phenylalanine, the CDR3 comprises 15 residues. Only the CDR3 part of the read is kept: 45 bases, read in frame from the first base. For CDR1 and CDR2, the germline V gene (reference sequence) lists LNHDA and SQIVND. This sample was included in a study of long-term antiretroviral therapy in people with HIV (dated 2022 in TCRdb). Looking at the study overall: Collection of the earliest samples took place about a decade ahead of the 2015 WHO recommendation for immediate ART, at a time when ART was typically delayed until CD4 counts fell. The cohort contributed 150 to 200 cryopreserved PBMC samples from around 33 adults with confirmed HIV infection, collected serially over a mean of 6 years (range 1-12). A retrospective serial study tested whether changes in peripheral blood TRB repertoire composition and diversity were associated with ART initiation and durable HIV suppression. Test extractions of a monoclonal T-cell line alongside a few dozen polyclonal samples showed no cross-contamination during QIAcube processing. About 40% of the 30 participants with HIV were female.

General conclusions and limits of the study: HIV repertoires had narrower CDR3 length ranges than controls, and the network structure suggested an antigen-experienced repertoire that shifted only slightly toward naive after ART. Because cell numbers in pre-ART samples were limited, unsorted PBMC were profiled instead of sorted CD4+ and CD8+ T cells. Inferences about post-ART repertoire changes were limited because no data were available on ART adherence, viral resistance or therapy changes. The samples were dated from about 2003 to 2017, and the ART regimens that were used may be less effective than current ART regimens. Expanded TRB clones identified before ART initiation dominated the repertoire across all time points, though the dominance fluctuated and decreased in many PLHIV after ART. Since PBMC availability was limited, sequencing covered only the TCR beta chain, with no alpha chain pairing. Starting ART was linked to a significant rise in TRB diversity, yet even after long-term ART the diversity remained significantly lower than in transplant donor controls.

To be included, a participant needed at least one PBMC sample from before ART initiation plus at least two post-ART samples. Every participant with HIV received treatment in the United States of America. Cryopreserved samples of 1-10 million PBMC were thawed and washed before DNA extraction. At the time of the earliest PBMC sample, participants with HIV were aged between about 23 and 54 years. PBMC samples were contributed by each participant from 1-4 timepoints before ART initiation and 2-8 timepoints after ART initiation, with a median of 7 samples. For every participant, serial HIV viral load, CD4+ T-cell count, ART history and demographic data were obtained. Genomic DNA was extracted from unsorted PBMC with a Qiagen kit on a QIAcube, processed in batches of 12 samples.

Sample: unsorted PBMCs, taken 0.3 years after starting antiretroviral therapy. The rearrangement joined TRBV19 to TRBJ1-2, with TRBD1 perhaps the D gene, on 5 matching bases. The receptor comes from a man between 18 and 35 years old with HIV. The CDR3 amino acid sequence is: CASSIDRPGYYGYTF. The DNA sequence reads TGTGCCAGTAGTATAGATCGCCCAGGGTACTATGGCTACACCTTC.